Each of the 30 T cell receptor beta chains below was sequenced from the same sample in a study of cytomegalovirus exposure and HLA in healthy donors. A multiplex PCR was run with 60 Vbeta primers and 13 Jbeta primers. The table came from immunoSEQ multiplex PCR; TCRdb's copy has only in-frame clones and leaves some out. This table holds approximately 100,000 clones, 65% to 80% found once. Specimen: PBMCs. The receptor set was obtained from a woman aged 40-49 years in good health and CMV-seronegative.

The V and J genes are TRBV29-1 and TRBJ1-2; 9 positions agree with TRBD1. Germline V gene sequence: CDR1 SQVTM, CDR2 ANQGSEA. V lost 2 bases to trimming and J lost 4 bases; unmatched junction nucleotides: 11. The CDR3 is 16 amino acids. CDR3 nucleotide sequence: TGCAGCGTTGAACCCCCGGGACAGGGTGTCGTCTATGGCTACACCTTC. It specifies CSVEPPGQGVVYGYTF.

The genes are TRBV7-9 and TRBJ2-3; 12 nucleotides agree with TRBD2. The CDR3 is made up of 16 amino acids. Trimming took 5 bases from V and 3 from J; bases not matched to a gene: 6. Germline CDR1 SEHNR, CDR2 FQNEAQ (reference sequence). CDR3 sequence reads: CASSAPGTSGTDTQYF. The CDR3 coding sequence is TGTGCCAGCAGCGCCCCCGGGACTAGCGGGACAGATACGCAGTATTTT.

CDR3 in DNA: TGTGCCACAAGTGGACAGTTAGCAACTAATGAAAAACTGTTTTTT. It translates to CATSGQLATNEKLFF. The rearrangement links TRBV10-3 to TRBJ1-4, with D maybe TRBD1 (6 bases). Trimming took 10 bases from V and 0 from J, leaving 15 bases between them. CDR1 is ENHRY and CDR2 is SYGVKD in the germline V gene. The CDR3 runs to 15 residues.

The chain carries TRBV7-2 and TRBJ2-1; D remains unclear. Germline CDR1 reads SGHTA; CDR2 reads FQGNSA. The CDR3 contains 12 residues. V was cut by 3 bases and J by 5 bases, with 5 bases left in between. The CDR3 region is CASSLANNEQFF. CDR3 DNA: TGTGCCAGCAGCTTGGCAAACAATGAGCAGTTCTTC.

V is TRBV27 and J is TRBJ2-3; 9 bases map to TRBD1. The CDR3 length is 15 residues. V gave up 2 bases and J gave up 2 bases; unmatched junction bases: 2. The germline V gene encodes CDR1 MNHEY and CDR2 SMNVEV (reference sequence). The CDR3 DNA is TGTGCCAGCAGTTTAGACAGGGGGGACACAGATACGCAGTATTTT. Translating it yields CASSLDRGDTDTQYF.

The CDR3 region is CASSLAAGILDNEQFF. CDR3 bases: TGTGCCAGCAGCTTAGCGGCGGGGATTCTCGACAATGAGCAGTTCTTC. V gene TRBV7-3 combines with J gene TRBJ2-1, with a weak D call TRBD2 (6 bases). Looked up from germline, CDR1 is SGHTA and CDR2 is FQGTGA. The V end was cut by 2 bases, the J end by 5 bases, with 16 bases between. This CDR3 spans 16 amino acids.

This sequence joins TRBV6-5 and TRBJ1-2; the D gene is possibly TRBD1 (5 bases). CDR1 is MNHEY, CDR2 SVGAGI, per germline. The CDR3 sequence is 16 residues long. Trimming left V 2 bases short and J 0 bases short, with 13 bases between. The CDR3 DNA reads as TGTGCCAGCAGTTACGGGGCTAAGGGTTCTAACTATGGCTACACCTTC. This gives the protein CASSYGAKGSNYGYTF.

The CDR3 loop reads CASSQSSGRAAGANVLTF. CDR3 bases: TGTGCCAGCTCACAGTCTAGCGGGAGGGCGGCTGGGGCCAACGTCCTGACTTTC. The rearrangement links TRBV18 to TRBJ2-6, with 12 bases fitting TRBD2. Germline V CDR1 and CDR2: KGHSH, LQKENI. CDR3 length equals 18 residues. V was pared by 4 bases and J by 2 bases, with 6 bases of the junction left unmatched.

This clone came up a few times. The chain has TRBV5-1 and TRBJ2-3, with 10 bases lining up with TRBD2. The CDR3 runs to 15 residues. Germline V gene lookup returns CDR1 SGHRS and CDR2 YFSETQ. V was clipped by 2 bases and J by 4 bases; unmatched bases: 4. The CDR3: CASSFLAGGADTQYF. The CDR3 DNA is TGCGCCAGCAGCTTTTTAGCGGGAGGCGCAGATACGCAGTATTTT.

This chain links TRBV6-6 with TRBJ2-1, with 10 positions matching TRBD2. V lost 4 bases and J lost 6; bases outside the gene matches: 9. The CDR3 totals 16 residues. The V gene's germline CDR1 is MNHNY and CDR2 SVGAGI (reference sequence). The CDR3 DNA follows: TGTGCCAGCAGTTCCACCGGGACTAGCGTCGGCAATGAGCAGTTCTTC. Protein product: CASSSTGTSVGNEQFF.

The rearrangement joins TRBV2 to TRBJ2-2, with 11 bases that match TRBD2. In germline, CDR1 is SNHLY, CDR2 FYNNEI. CDR3 length: 14 residues. Losses at the gene ends were 4 bases for V and 7 bases for J; bases not matched to a gene: 2. CDR3 DNA: TGTGCCAGCAGTGGACTAGCGGGGATCGGGGAGCTGTTTTTT. Translation gives CASSGLAGIGELFF.

The chain recombines TRBV11-2 with TRBJ2-7, with D maybe TRBD1 (6 bases). Germline-derived CDR1 and CDR2 are SGHAT and FQNNGV. CDR3 length: 14 amino acids. Trimming shortened V by 5 bases and J by 5 bases, and 16 bases separated the two germline ends. The CDR3 DNA reads TGTGCCAGCAGCCCAGCATGGGGGCCCGACGAGCAGTACTTC. It specifies CASSPAWGPDEQYF.

The chain has TRBV25-1 and TRBJ2-7, with TRBD2 identical over 10 bases. The CDR3 sequence is 12 residues long. V gave up 8 bases and J gave up 7 bases; unmatched junction bases: 5. Germline V gene data show CDR1 as MGHDK and CDR2 as SYGVNS. CDR3 region: CASLGLAREQYF. CDR3 coding DNA: TGTGCCAGCCTGGGACTAGCGCGGGAGCAGTACTTC.

The chain has TRBV19 and TRBJ2-2, with D unclear. The CDR3 sequence is 12 residues long. Germline values: CDR1 LNHDA, CDR2 SQIVND (reference sequence). The V gene lost 9 bases and the J gene lost 0 bases, with 5 bases spanning the gap. The CDR3 protein is CASRSNTGELFF. As DNA, the CDR3 is TGTGCCAGCCGGTCGAACACCGGGGAGCTGTTTTTT.

This chain joins TRBV9 and TRBJ2-2; tentatively, D is TRBD1 (6 bases). V lost 0 bases, J lost 6 bases, and 15 bases lay in between. The germline V gene encodes CDR1 SGDLS and CDR2 YYNGEE. The CDR3 spans 16 residues. This chain's CDR3 is CASSVARGGAAGELFF. The CDR3 nucleotides are TGTGCCAGCAGCGTAGCTCGAGGGGGTGCGGCCGGGGAGCTGTTTTTT.

The chain combines TRBV5-1 with TRBJ2-7, with D tentatively TRBD1 (5 bases). From germline, CDR1 is SGHRS and CDR2 YFSETQ. This CDR3 is 14 amino acids long. V was clipped by 0 bases and J by 0 bases, with 7 bases between them. CDR3 sequence reads: CASSLVGASYEQYF. DNA of the CDR3: TGCGCCAGCAGCTTGGTAGGGGCCTCCTACGAGCAGTACTTC.

V is TRBV6-1 and J is TRBJ1-4, with TRBD1 as a possible D gene (5 bases). The V and J ends lost 4 bases and 7 bases respectively, with 22 bases between them. Germline CDR1 reads MNHNS; CDR2 reads SASEGT. The CDR3 length is 17 residues. CDR3 DNA sequence: TGTGCCAGCAGTGGAACTTTTTGGGGAGGGGCCGGTGAAAAACTGTTTTTT. This codes for CASSGTFWGGAGEKLFF.

V is TRBV6-4 and J is TRBJ2-2, with a possible D match to TRBD1 (6 bases). The CDR3 sequence is 15 residues long. V was trimmed by 3 bases and J by 3 bases, leaving 11 bases between them. Germline lookup yields CDR1 MRHNA and CDR2 SNTAGT. CDR3 bases: TGTGCCAGCAGTGAAGGGACAACCCACACCGGGGAGCTGTTTTTT. Its protein is CASSEGTTHTGELFF.

This chain uses TRBV29-1 with TRBJ2-3, with 12 bases lining up with TRBD2. CDR1 and CDR2 from the germline V gene are SQVTM and ANQGSEA. With V trimmed by 7 bases and J by 7 bases, 9 bases remained unmatched. The CDR3 is made up of 14 amino acids. CDR3 region: CSGVPGLAGNTQYF. The DNA for the CDR3 is TGCAGCGGTGTACCGGGACTAGCGGGTAATACGCAGTATTTT.

Only a few counts were recorded for this clone. The chain combines TRBV4-3 with TRBJ1-3; unclear D gene. This CDR3 has 16 residues. Trimming stripped 0 bases from V and 2 bases from J, with 11 bases between. Germline V gene data show CDR1 as LGHNA and CDR2 as YSLEER. CDR3 protein: CASSQDEGIAGNTIYF. CDR3 DNA sequence: TGCGCCAGCAGCCAAGATGAGGGAATAGCTGGAAACACCATATATTTT.

This clone was picked up a small number of times. The V and J genes are TRBV28 and TRBJ1-1, with D uncertain. Germline loops: CDR1 MDHEN, CDR2 SYDVKM. CDR3 length: 17 residues. With 6 bases removed from V and 0 bases from J, the gap between germline ends came to 20 bases. CDR3 bases: TGTGCCAGCAGAATTATCCTCAGCCGAGACATGAACACTGAAGCTTTCTTT. Protein sequence: CASRIILSRDMNTEAFF.

The chain carries TRBV28 and TRBJ2-3; D may be TRBD1 (6 bases). Trimming stripped 5 bases from V and 2 bases from J, with 17 bases between. The CDR3 has 16 residues. Germline CDR1 MDHEN, CDR2 SYDVKM. CDR3 amino acids: CASSPRTARFTDTQYF. CDR3 DNA sequence: TGTGCCAGCAGTCCAAGGACAGCTCGTTTCACAGATACGCAGTATTTT.

Worth noting for this clone: The sample has other DNA sequences that encode this CDR3 too. The chain couples TRBV7-3 to TRBJ1-6; weak D call: TRBD1 (6 bases). CDR1 and CDR2 (germline): SGHTA, FQGTGA. The length of the CDR3 is 14 residues. The V and J ends lost 5 bases and 13 bases respectively, with 18 bases between them. CDR3 DNA: TGTGCCAGCAGCGCGGACAGTTACAGTTCCCCCCTCCACTTT. As protein: CASSADSYSSPLHF.

The CDR3 DNA reads as TGTGCCAGTAGTGCACAGGTGTCGCAGGGCTATGGCTACACCTTC. Translated, it gives CASSAQVSQGYGYTF. V gene TRBV19 combines with J gene TRBJ1-2, with a weak D call TRBD1 (5 bases). V was pared by 5 bases and J by 4 bases, with 17 bases between. Germline V gene lookup returns CDR1 LNHDA and CDR2 SQIVND (reference sequence). The CDR3 runs 15 residues. Together with reference TRBV19 and TRBJ1-2, the CDR3 gives the full variable domain: DGGITQSPKYLFRKEGQNVTLSCEQNLNHDAMYWYRQDPGQGLRLIYYSQIVNDFQKGDIAEGYSVSREKKESFPLTVTSAQKNPTAFYLCASSAQVSQGYGYTFGSGTRLTVV.

The V gene is TRBV7-9, the J gene TRBJ2-2, with 14 bases that match TRBD2. The germline CDR1 and CDR2 sequences are SEHNR and FQNEAQ (reference sequence). CDR3 length: 18 residues. With V trimmed by 6 bases and J by 2 bases, 8 bases remained unmatched. The CDR3 here is CASRKPGLAGVNTGELFF. CDR3 bases: TGTGCCAGCAGGAAACCGGGACTAGCGGGGGTCAACACCGGGGAGCTGTTTTTT.

In this sample, this clone turned up once. This chain connects TRBV9 to TRBJ1-6; D not resolved. In germline, CDR1 is SGDLS, CDR2 YYNGEE. The CDR3 consists of 16 residues. Trimming shortened V by 2 bases and J by 0 bases, and 9 bases separated the two germline ends. The CDR3 region is CASSVDWSSYNSPLHF. The CDR3 DNA reads TGTGCCAGCAGCGTCGACTGGAGCTCCTATAATTCACCCCTCCACTTT.

The chain has TRBV7-9 and TRBJ2-5; D gene ambiguous. The germline V gene encodes CDR1 SEHNR and CDR2 FQNEAQ (reference sequence). V was pared by 4 bases and J by 5 bases, with 5 bases between. The CDR3 loop spans 11 amino acids. In DNA, the CDR3 is TGTGCCAGCAGCTACGGGGAGACCCAGTACTTC. This sequence encodes CASSYGETQYF.

The chain joins TRBV2 to TRBJ1-2; D ambiguous. V was pared by 5 bases and J by 5 bases, with 6 bases between. Germline lookup yields CDR1 SNHLY and CDR2 FYNNEI. CDR3 size: 11 residues. CDR3 residues: CASSREYGYTF. CDR3 DNA sequence: TGTGCCAGCAGTCGGGAGTATGGCTACACCTTC. The complete variable domain, with remaining parts taken from reference TRBV2 and TRBJ1-2, reads EPEVTQTPSHQVTQMGQEVILRCVPISNHLYFYWYRQILGQKVEFLVSFYNNEISEKSEIFDDQFSVERPDGSNFTLKIRSTKLEDSAMYFCASSREYGYTFGSGTRLTVV.

The chain is built from TRBV2 and TRBJ2-2; TRBD1 agrees at 11 bases. The CDR3 has 15 amino acids. CDR1 and CDR2 (germline): SNHLY, FYNNEI. Trimming at V came to 6 bases and at J to 6 bases, leaving 6 bases not matched to a gene. The CDR3, as DNA: TGTGCCAGCAGGGGGGGACAGGGGGAGGCCGGGGAGCTGTTTTTT. It translates to CASRGGQGEAGELFF. Based on the CDR3 plus reference TRBV2 and TRBJ2-2, the full variable domain is EPEVTQTPSHQVTQMGQEVILRCVPISNHLYFYWYRQILGQKVEFLVSFYNNEISEKSEIFDDQFSVERPDGSNFTLKIRSTKLEDSAMYFCASRGGQGEAGELFFGEGSRLTVL.

CDR3 sequence reads: CASSLQTTSNEQYF. Here the CDR3 DNA reads TGTGCCAGCAGCTTACAGACTACTAGTAACGAGCAGTACTTC. The rearrangement joins TRBV7-2 to TRBJ2-7, with a possible D match to TRBD2 (5 bases). This CDR3 spans 14 amino acids. V gave up 2 bases and J gave up 5 bases, with 13 bases separating them. CDR1 is SGHTA and CDR2 is FQGNSA in the germline V gene. Full variable domain (rest looked up from reference TRBV7-2 and TRBJ2-7): GAGVSQSPSNKVTEKGKDVELRCDPISGHTALYWYRQSLGQGLEFLIYFQGNSAPDKSGLPSDRFSAERTGGSVSTLTIQRTQQEDSAVYLCASSLQTTSNEQYFGPGTRLTVT.